This TCR beta chain was retrieved from a study of control samples from healthy donors and cancer patients. The assay was immunoSEQ multiplex PCR, and TCRdb's table has in-frame clones only and misses some. This sample has 150,000 to 200,000 clones; roughly 89% occur once, and the top ten carry roughly 1.6%. What was sequenced was blood. The TCR originated in a woman aged 25 to 45 in good health.

CDR3 amino acids: CASSGQAGNTIYF. CDR3 nucleotides: TGTGCCAGCAGCGGACAGGCTGGAAACACCATATATTTT. The V call is TRBV9, the J call TRBJ1-3; D may be TRBD1 (6 bases). The germline V and J ends were trimmed by 3 bases and 2 bases, with 6 bases remaining between them. The germline V gene encodes CDR1 SGDLS and CDR2 YYNGEE. CDR3 length: 13 amino acids.